This TCR beta chain emerged from a study of T cells in localized non-small cell lung cancer. General observations from the study: Among the top 100 tumor clones, a median roughly 57 appeared in adjacent lung. The greatest T cell clonality was found in uninvolved adjacent lung (higher than in tumor).

In the case of this clone: Its antigen is not known.

The method was immunoSEQ multiplex PCR; TCRdb's version includes in-frame clones alone and lacks a portion of them. Of about 52,000 clones listed, more than 85% are singletons. This CDR3 contains 14 residues. Germline trimming cut 2 bases from V and 3 bases from J; bases unmatched to any gene: 2. Germline values: CDR1 MNHEY, CDR2 SMNVEV (reference sequence). V usage is TRBV27 and J usage is TRBJ1-1; TRBD1 matches 8 bases. The origin of this receptor is a female donor with stage II lung adenocarcinoma. The sample here was PBMCs, taken before any cancer treatment. The CDR3 DNA is TGTGCCAGCAGTTTAACAGGGGGGGACACTGAAGCTTTCTTT. This sequence encodes CASSLTGGDTEAFF.